The 22 T cell receptor beta chains listed next were all sequenced from one sample in a study of shared clonotypes between healthy human individuals. Some clones are missing from TCRdb's copy, which holds only in-frame ones; the method was immunoSEQ multiplex PCR. The data contain about 1.9 million clones, around 93% of them singletons. Naive-designated CD8 cells lacked CD45RO, were positively enriched for CCR7, and omitted terminally differentiated effector memory CD45RA+ cells. Material for sequencing was naive CD8+ T cells from PBMCs. The source of these receptors is a man aged 18 to 35 in good health. Some clones in this sample may be carry-over from other donors' samples.

This sequence joins TRBV7-9 and TRBJ1-2; 8 bases line up with TRBD1. The CDR3 covers 14 residues. With V trimmed by 1 base and J by 4 bases, 2 bases remained unmatched. CDR1 is SEHNR, CDR2 FQNEAQ, per germline (reference sequence). The CDR3: CASSLDRGVYGYTF. Written as DNA, the CDR3 is TGTGCCAGCAGCTTAGACAGGGGGGTCTATGGCTACACCTTC.

A remark on this clone: This specimen includes other DNA sequences encoding the same CDR3. This sequence joins TRBV27 and TRBJ2-1; the D is unclear. The CDR3 consists of 14 residues. From germline, CDR1 is MNHEY and CDR2 SMNVEV (reference sequence). The V gene lost 6 bases and the J gene lost 5 bases, with 14 bases spanning the gap. The CDR3 here is CASSLLGGNNEQFF. The CDR3 nucleotides read TGTGCCAGCAGCCTCCTTGGTGGGAACAATGAGCAGTTCTTC.

The V call is TRBV5-6, the J call TRBJ2-7; the D is unclear. V was clipped by 0 bases and J by 4 bases, with 11 bases between them. The CDR3 length is 14 residues. CDR1 is SGHDT and CDR2 is YYEEEE in the germline V gene. The CDR3 region is CASSLGSLYYEQYF. Written as DNA, the CDR3 is TGTGCCAGCAGCTTGGGGAGCCTCTATTACGAGCAGTACTTC.

This clone was seen once. The chain carries TRBV9 and TRBJ2-3; D not certain. From germline, CDR1 is SGDLS and CDR2 YYNGEE. The CDR3 length is 14 residues. Trimming cost V 3 bases and J 0 bases, with 8 bases left between them. The CDR3 region has the DNA TGTGCCAGCAGCGCACCCGGGAGCACAGATACGCAGTATTTT. Protein product: CASSAPGSTDTQYF.

V is TRBV12-5 and J is TRBJ2-1; 7 bases match TRBD1. The CDR3 has 15 residues. Unmatched junction bases numbered 6, after V lost 5 bases and J lost 2 bases. Germline CDR1 and CDR2: LGHNT and FRNRAP. In DNA form, the CDR3 reads TGTGCTAGTGGTCCGTCAGGGGGTACCTACAATGAGCAGTTCTTC. Its translation is CASGPSGGTYNEQFF.

The chain joins TRBV4-3 to TRBJ2-7; unclear D gene. The CDR3 consists of 14 residues. Germline V CDR1 and CDR2: LGHNA, YSLEER. The V end was cut by 1 base, the J end by 1 base, with 8 bases between. The CDR3 here is CASSQGYGSYEQYF. The CDR3 DNA sequence: TGCGCCAGCAGCCAAGGATACGGTTCCTACGAGCAGTACTTC.

The chain recombines TRBV28 with TRBJ2-5; D may be TRBD2 (5 bases). Germline V gene data show CDR1 as MDHEN and CDR2 as SYDVKM. This CDR3 is 13 amino acids long. Trimming shortened V by 4 bases and J by 5 bases, and 11 bases separated the two germline ends. CDR3 amino acids: CASSSGITETQYF. The CDR3 nucleotides read TGTGCCAGCAGTTCCGGGATTACGGAGACCCAGTACTTC. Complete variable domain (other parts from reference TRBV28 and TRBJ2-5): DVKVTQSSRYLVKRTGEKVFLECVQDMDHENMFWYRQDPGLGLRLIYFSYDVKMKEKGDIPEGYSVSREKKERFSLILESASTNQTSMYLCASSSGITETQYFGPGTRLLVL.

The chain has TRBV9 and TRBJ1-2, with D perhaps TRBD1 (5 bases). Germline assignment: CDR1 SGDLS and CDR2 YYNGEE. V was clipped by 3 bases and J by 7 bases, with 19 bases between them. The CDR3 loop spans 15 amino acids. The CDR3 region has the DNA TGTGCCAGCAGCGGCACCGGGACGCCCAGTGGTGGCTACACCTTC. Translation: CASSGTGTPSGGYTF.

The chain's CDR3 is CASRTESGSNEQYF. The CDR3 DNA sequence: TGCGCCAGCAGGACGGAGAGCGGGAGCAACGAGCAGTACTTC. The chain is built from TRBV5-1 and TRBJ2-7; TRBD2 matches 8 bases. V lost 5 bases and J lost 5; bases outside the gene matches: 9. This CDR3 has 14 amino acids. Germline loops: CDR1 SGHRS, CDR2 YFSETQ.

The chain recombines TRBV10-3 with TRBJ1-3; D perhaps matches TRBD1 (6 bases). The CDR3 spans 19 residues. V lost 7 bases and J 1 base, leaving 26 bases between the germline ends. Germline V gene sequence: CDR1 ENHRY, CDR2 SYGVKD. In DNA, the CDR3 is TGTGCCATCAAAAGGATGGACAGTGCCGCCGACGGTTCTGGAAACACCATATATTTT. Translated, it gives CAIKRMDSAADGSGNTIYF.

This rearrangement joins TRBV9 to TRBJ2-3; TRBD2 aligns across 10 bases. This CDR3 region has 15 residues. Germline V gene data show CDR1 as SGDLS and CDR2 as YYNGEE. V shed 3 bases, J shed 2 bases, and the junction held 3 bases outside the gene matches. The CDR3 DNA follows: TGTGCCAGCAGCGAGCGGGGGGGATTCACAGATACGCAGTATTTT. As protein: CASSERGGFTDTQYF. The full variable domain, its missing parts supplied by reference TRBV9 and TRBJ2-3, is DSGVTQTPKHLITATGQRVTLRCSPRSGDLSVYWYQQSLDQGLQFLIQYYNGEERAKGNILERFSAQQFPDLHSELNLSSLELGDSALYFCASSERGGFTDTQYFGPGTRLTVL.

The chain couples TRBV27 to TRBJ2-5; 7 nucleotides agree with TRBD1. Germline V gene lookup returns CDR1 MNHEY and CDR2 SMNVEV (reference sequence). This CDR3 is built from 13 residues. The V segment lost 8 bases and the J segment 4 bases; nucleotides outside the gene matches: 7. CDR3 loop: CASRDSLLETQYF. CDR3 bases: TGTGCCAGCCGGGACAGCCTTTTAGAGACCCAGTACTTC.

This clone occurred once. The chain has TRBV14 and TRBJ1-4; D gene unclear. V lost 0 bases, J lost 5 bases, and 16 bases lay in between. The CDR3 contains 17 residues. Germline assignment: CDR1 SGHDN and CDR2 FVKESK. The CDR3 DNA sequence: TGTGCCAGCAGCCAAGATATAAGGGTCGGGCTGAATGAAAAACTGTTTTTT. Protein sequence: CASSQDIRVGLNEKLFF. The full variable domain, with the rest looked up from reference TRBV14 and TRBJ1-4, is EAGVTQFPSHSVIEKGQTVTLRCDPISGHDNLYWYRRVMGKEIKFLLHFVKESKQDESGMPNNRFLAERTGGTYSTLKVQPAELEDSGVYFCASSQDIRVGLNEKLFFGSGTQLSVL.

This chain links TRBV4-1 with TRBJ2-2; D may match TRBD1 or TRBD2 (5 bases each). This CDR3 contains 14 residues. Trimming took 4 bases from V and 6 from J, leaving 12 bases between them. CDR1 is MGHRA and CDR2 is YSYEKL in the germline V gene. CDR3 region: CASSPRDASGELFF. CDR3 in DNA: TGCGCCAGCAGCCCCAGGGACGCTTCCGGGGAGCTGTTTTTT.

The CDR3 DNA is TGTGCCAGCAGTGGATCTAGCGGGAACACCGGGGAGCTGTTTTTT. Its translation is CASSGSSGNTGELFF. The chain carries TRBV27 and TRBJ2-2; TRBD2 agrees at 7 bases. Germline values: CDR1 MNHEY, CDR2 SMNVEV (reference sequence). The CDR3 spans 15 residues. V shed 5 bases, J shed 1 base, and the junction held 4 bases outside the gene matches.

This clone was seen just once. The chain recombines TRBV5-1 with TRBJ2-1, with D possibly TRBD1 on 5 matching bases. CDR1 is SGHRS and CDR2 is YFSETQ in the germline V gene. The CDR3 covers 14 residues. V lost 2 bases to trimming and J lost 8 bases, with 14 bases between them. CDR3 sequence reads: CASSFQYPRDEQFF. The CDR3 nucleotides read TGCGCCAGCAGCTTCCAATACCCCAGGGATGAGCAGTTCTTC.

This clone has a single count. V gene TRBV7-9 combines with J gene TRBJ1-5; TRBD1 might be the D (5 bases). Trimming took off 1 base at V and 6 bases at J, with 19 bases between the two ends. The CDR3 totals 17 residues. CDR1 SEHNR and CDR2 FQNEAQ come from the germline V gene (reference sequence). This CDR3 is CASSLGVGRDGGQPQHF. CDR3 nucleotides: TGTGCCAGCAGCTTAGGAGTCGGCAGGGACGGAGGTCAGCCCCAGCATTTT.

Only one count was recorded for this clone. The rearrangement joins TRBV19 to TRBJ2-7, with a weak D call TRBD1 (6 bases). The CDR3 runs 13 residues. Per the germline V gene, CDR1 is LNHDA and CDR2 is SQIVND (reference sequence). V gave up 4 bases and J gave up 3 bases, with 10 bases separating them. This chain's CDR3 is CASSRGQLYEQYF. CDR3 DNA sequence: TGTGCCAGTAGTAGAGGACAGCTCTACGAGCAGTACTTC. Based on the CDR3 plus reference TRBV19 and TRBJ2-7, the full variable domain is DGGITQSPKYLFRKEGQNVTLSCEQNLNHDAMYWYRQDPGQGLRLIYYSQIVNDFQKGDIAEGYSVSREKKESFPLTVTSAQKNPTAFYLCASSRGQLYEQYFGPGTRLTVT.

CDR3 sequence reads: CASSHSLNTEAFF. The CDR3 DNA reads as TGTGCCAGCAGCCACTCACTGAACACTGAAGCTTTCTTT. The chain is built from TRBV9 and TRBJ1-1; D is unclear. Germline V gene lookup returns CDR1 SGDLS and CDR2 YYNGEE. V dropped 4 bases and J dropped 0 bases, with 7 bases sitting between them. CDR3 length: 13 residues.

This clone was detected once. The rearrangement links TRBV5-6 to TRBJ1-1; 10 bases are shared with TRBD1. Germline trimming cut 4 bases from V and 5 bases from J; bases unmatched to any gene: 14. Germline assignment: CDR1 SGHDT and CDR2 YYEEEE. The CDR3 has 17 residues. CDR3 in amino acids: CASSPREIGQGGTEAFF. CDR3 sequence (DNA): TGTGCCAGCAGCCCACGAGAAATAGGACAGGGGGGTACTGAAGCTTTCTTT. Based on the CDR3 plus reference TRBV5-6 and TRBJ1-1, the full variable domain is DAGVTQSPTHLIKTRGQQVTLRCSPKSGHDTVSWYQQALGQGPQFIFQYYEEEERQRGNFPDRFSGHQFPNYSSELNVNALLLGDSALYLCASSPREIGQGGTEAFFGQGTRLTVV.

The chain is built from TRBV25-1 and TRBJ1-2; no firm D call. Germline CDR1 and CDR2: MGHDK and SYGVNS. The CDR3 consists of 14 residues. V was cut by 2 bases and J by 6 bases, with 13 bases left in between. The CDR3 is CASSERSTVDGYTF. CDR3 bases: TGTGCCAGCAGTGAAAGGTCAACGGTTGATGGCTACACCTTC.

The V gene is TRBV7-8, the J gene TRBJ1-2; weak D call: TRBD1 (6 bases). CDR1 is SGHVS and CDR2 is FQNEAQ in the germline V gene. This CDR3 spans 17 amino acids. The V end was cut by 2 bases, the J end by 0 bases, with 16 bases between. The CDR3 loop is CASSLFGPGAPNYGYTF. In DNA, the CDR3 is TGTGCCAGCAGCTTATTCGGCCCGGGGGCCCCTAACTATGGCTACACCTTC.